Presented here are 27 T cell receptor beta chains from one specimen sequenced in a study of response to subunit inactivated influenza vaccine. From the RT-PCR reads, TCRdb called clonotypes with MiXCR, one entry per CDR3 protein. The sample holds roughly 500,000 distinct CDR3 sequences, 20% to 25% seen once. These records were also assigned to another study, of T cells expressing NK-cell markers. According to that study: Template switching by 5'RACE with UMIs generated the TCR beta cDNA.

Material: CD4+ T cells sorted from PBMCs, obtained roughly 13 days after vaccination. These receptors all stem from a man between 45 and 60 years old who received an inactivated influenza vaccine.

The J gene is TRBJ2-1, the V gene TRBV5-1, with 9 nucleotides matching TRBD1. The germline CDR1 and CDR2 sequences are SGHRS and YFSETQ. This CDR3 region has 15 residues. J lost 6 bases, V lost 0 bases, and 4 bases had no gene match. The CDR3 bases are TGCGCCAGCAGCTTGGCCTTGGACAGGGGCAATGAGCAGTTCTTC. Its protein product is CASSLALDRGNEQFF.

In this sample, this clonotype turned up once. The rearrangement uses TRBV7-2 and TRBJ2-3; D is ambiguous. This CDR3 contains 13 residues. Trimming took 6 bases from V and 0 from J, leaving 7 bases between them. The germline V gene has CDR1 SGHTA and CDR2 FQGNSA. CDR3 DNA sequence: TGTGCCAGCAGGATCGGCAGCACAGATACGCAGTATTTT. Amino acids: CASRIGSTDTQYF.

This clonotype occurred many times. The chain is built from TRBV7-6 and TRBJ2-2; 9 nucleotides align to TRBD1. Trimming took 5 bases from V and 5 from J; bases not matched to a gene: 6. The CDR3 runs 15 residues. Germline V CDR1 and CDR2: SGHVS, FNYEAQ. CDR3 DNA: TGTGCCAGCAGCCGGACAGGGGCAAATACCGGGGAGCTGTTTTTT. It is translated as CASSRTGANTGELFF.

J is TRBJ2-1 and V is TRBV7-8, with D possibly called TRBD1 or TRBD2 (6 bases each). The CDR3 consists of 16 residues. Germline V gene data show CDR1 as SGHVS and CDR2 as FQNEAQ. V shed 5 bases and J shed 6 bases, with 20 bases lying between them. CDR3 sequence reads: CASSPRTQGGLNEQFF. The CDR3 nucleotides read TGTGCCAGCAGCCCACGGACTCAAGGGGGGCTCAATGAGCAGTTCTTC.

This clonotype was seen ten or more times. The CDR3 coding sequence is TGTGCCAGCAGCCCCCCCGGGGACACAGATACGCAGTATTTT. Residues: CASSPPGDTDTQYF. The chain uses TRBV7-3 and TRBJ2-3; D might be TRBD2 (5 bases). The CDR3 runs 14 residues. V lost 5 bases and J 2 bases, leaving 11 bases between the germline ends. The germline gives CDR1 SGHTA, CDR2 FQGTGA.

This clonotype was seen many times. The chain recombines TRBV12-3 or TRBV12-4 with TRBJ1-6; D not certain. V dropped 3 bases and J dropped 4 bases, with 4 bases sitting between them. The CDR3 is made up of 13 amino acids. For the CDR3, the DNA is TGTGCCAGCAGTTTCCAGTATAATTCACCCCTCCACTTT. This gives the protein CASSFQYNSPLHF.

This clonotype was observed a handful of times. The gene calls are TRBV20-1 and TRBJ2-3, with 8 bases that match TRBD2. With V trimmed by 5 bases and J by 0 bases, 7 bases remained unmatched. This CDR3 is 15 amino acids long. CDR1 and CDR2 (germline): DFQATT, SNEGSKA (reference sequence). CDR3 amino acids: CSAPGGGFSTDTQYF. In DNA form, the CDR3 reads TGCAGTGCTCCGGGAGGGGGGTTTAGCACAGATACGCAGTATTTT.

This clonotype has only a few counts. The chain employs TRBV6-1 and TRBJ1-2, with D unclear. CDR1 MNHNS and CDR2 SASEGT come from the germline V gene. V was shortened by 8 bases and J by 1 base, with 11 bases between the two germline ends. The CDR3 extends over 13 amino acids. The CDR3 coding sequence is TGTGCCAGCGGGCCAACTATTAACTATGGCTACACCTTC. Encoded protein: CASGPTINYGYTF.

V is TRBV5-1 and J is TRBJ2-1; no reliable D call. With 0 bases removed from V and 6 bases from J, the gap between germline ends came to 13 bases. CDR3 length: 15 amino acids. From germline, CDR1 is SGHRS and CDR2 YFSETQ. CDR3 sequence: CASSLAGSQSNEQFF. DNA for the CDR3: TGCGCCAGCAGCTTGGCTGGGTCTCAGAGCAATGAGCAGTTCTTC.

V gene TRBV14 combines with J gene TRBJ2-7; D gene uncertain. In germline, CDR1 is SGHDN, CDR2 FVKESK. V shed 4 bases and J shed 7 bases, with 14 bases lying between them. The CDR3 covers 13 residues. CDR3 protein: CASSPRLVSEQYF. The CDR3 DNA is TGTGCCAGCAGCCCCCGTCTTGTGAGTGAGCAGTACTTC.

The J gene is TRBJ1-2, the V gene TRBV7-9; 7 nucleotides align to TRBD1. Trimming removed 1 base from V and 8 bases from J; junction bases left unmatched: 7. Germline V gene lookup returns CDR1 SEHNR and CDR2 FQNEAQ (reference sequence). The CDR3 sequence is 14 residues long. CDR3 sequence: CASSLEGGALGYTF. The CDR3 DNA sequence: TGTGCCAGCAGCTTAGAAGGGGGCGCTTTGGGCTACACCTTC.

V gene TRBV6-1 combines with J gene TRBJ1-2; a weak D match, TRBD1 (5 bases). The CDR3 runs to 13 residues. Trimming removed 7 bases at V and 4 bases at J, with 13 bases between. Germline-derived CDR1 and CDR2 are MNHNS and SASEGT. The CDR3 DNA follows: TGTGCCAGCACCCAGACAGTGTTCTATGGCTACACCTTC. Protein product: CASTQTVFYGYTF.

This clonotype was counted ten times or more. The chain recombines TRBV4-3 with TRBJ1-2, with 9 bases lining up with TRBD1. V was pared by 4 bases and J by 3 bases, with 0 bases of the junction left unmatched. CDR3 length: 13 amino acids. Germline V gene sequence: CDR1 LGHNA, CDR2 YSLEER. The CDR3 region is CASSRTGDYGYTF. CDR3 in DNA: TGCGCCAGCAGCCGGACAGGGGACTATGGCTACACCTTC.

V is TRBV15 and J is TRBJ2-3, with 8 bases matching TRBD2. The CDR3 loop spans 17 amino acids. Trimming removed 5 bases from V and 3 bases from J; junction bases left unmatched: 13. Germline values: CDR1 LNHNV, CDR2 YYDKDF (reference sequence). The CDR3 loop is CATSGPTSGPGTDTQYF. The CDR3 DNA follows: TGTGCCACCAGCGGCCCTACTAGCGGCCCCGGTACAGATACGCAGTATTTT.

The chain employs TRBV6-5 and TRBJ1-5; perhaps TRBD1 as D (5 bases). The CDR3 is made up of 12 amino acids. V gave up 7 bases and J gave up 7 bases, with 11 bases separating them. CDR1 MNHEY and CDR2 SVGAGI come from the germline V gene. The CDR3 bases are TGTGCCAGCAACTCCGAGGGGCAGCCCCAGCATTTT. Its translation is CASNSEGQPQHF.

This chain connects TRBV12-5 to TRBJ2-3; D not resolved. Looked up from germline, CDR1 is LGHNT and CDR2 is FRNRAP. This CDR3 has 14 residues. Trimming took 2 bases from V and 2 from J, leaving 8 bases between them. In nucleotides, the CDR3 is TGTGCTAGTGGTTTGCATCCGAACACAGATACGCAGTATTTT. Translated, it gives CASGLHPNTDTQYF.

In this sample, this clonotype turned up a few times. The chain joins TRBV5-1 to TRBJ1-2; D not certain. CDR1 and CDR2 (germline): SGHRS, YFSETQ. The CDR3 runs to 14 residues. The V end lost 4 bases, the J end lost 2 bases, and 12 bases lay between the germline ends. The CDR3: CASSQDPRNYGYTF. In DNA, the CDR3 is TGCGCCAGCAGCCAGGATCCTAGAAACTATGGCTACACCTTC.

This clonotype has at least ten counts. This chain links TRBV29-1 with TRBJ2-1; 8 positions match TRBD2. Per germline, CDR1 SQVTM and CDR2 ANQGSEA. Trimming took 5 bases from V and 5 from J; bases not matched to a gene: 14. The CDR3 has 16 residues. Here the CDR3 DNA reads TGCAGCGTTAAGTATGCGGGAGGTGGCCCGAACAATGAGCAGTTCTTC. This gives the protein CSVKYAGGGPNNEQFF.

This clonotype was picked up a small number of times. CDR3 bases: TGTGCCAGCAGCCAAGACAGGTACAATCAGCCCCAGCATTTT. It translates to CASSQDRYNQPQHF. The chain joins TRBV4-2 to TRBJ1-5; D not certain. CDR1 and CDR2 (germline): LGHNA, YNFKEQ. V lost 0 bases and J lost 3, with 6 bases in between. This CDR3 region has 14 residues.

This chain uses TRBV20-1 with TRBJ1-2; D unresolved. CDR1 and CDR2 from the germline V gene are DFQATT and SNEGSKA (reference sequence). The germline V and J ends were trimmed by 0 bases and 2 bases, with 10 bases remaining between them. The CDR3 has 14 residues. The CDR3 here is CSARDLTANYGYTF. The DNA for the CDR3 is TGCAGTGCTAGAGATTTAACAGCCAACTATGGCTACACCTTC.

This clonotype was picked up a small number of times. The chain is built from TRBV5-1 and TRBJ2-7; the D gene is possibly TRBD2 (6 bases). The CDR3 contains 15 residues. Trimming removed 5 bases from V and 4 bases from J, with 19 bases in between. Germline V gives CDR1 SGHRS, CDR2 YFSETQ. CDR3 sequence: CASRVRAGMTYEQYF. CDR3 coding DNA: TGCGCCAGCAGAGTGAGGGCGGGAATGACGTACGAGCAGTACTTC. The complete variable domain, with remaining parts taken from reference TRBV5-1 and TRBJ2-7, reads KAGVTQTPRYLIKTRGQQVTLSCSPISGHRSVSWYQQTPGQGLQFLFEYFSETQRNKGNFPGRFSGRQFSNSRSEMNVSTLELGDSALYLCASRVRAGMTYEQYFGPGTRLTVT.

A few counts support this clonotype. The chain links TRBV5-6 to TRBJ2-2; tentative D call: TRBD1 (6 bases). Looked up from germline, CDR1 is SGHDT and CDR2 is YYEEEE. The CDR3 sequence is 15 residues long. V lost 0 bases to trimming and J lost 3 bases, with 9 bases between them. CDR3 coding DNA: TGTGCCAGCAGCTTGGCAGGGGTCGACACCGGGGAGCTGTTTTTT. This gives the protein CASSLAGVDTGELFF.

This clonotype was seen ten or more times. CDR3 bases: TGTGCCAGCAGCTTAGCGCAAGCGGGAGTCGGCAATGAGCAGTTCTTC. Its protein product is CASSLAQAGVGNEQFF. The chain has TRBV7-2 and TRBJ2-1; 8 nucleotides agree with TRBD2. The J segment lost 6 bases and the V segment lost 0 bases, leaving 7 bases of the junction unmatched. Germline lookup yields CDR1 SGHTA and CDR2 FQGNSA. The CDR3 totals 16 residues.

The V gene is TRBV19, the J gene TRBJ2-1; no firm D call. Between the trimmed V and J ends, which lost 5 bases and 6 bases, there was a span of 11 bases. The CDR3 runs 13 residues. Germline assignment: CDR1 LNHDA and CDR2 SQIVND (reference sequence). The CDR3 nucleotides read TGTGCCAGTAGTGCCCAAAGGGCCAATGAGCAGTTCTTC. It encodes CASSAQRANEQFF.

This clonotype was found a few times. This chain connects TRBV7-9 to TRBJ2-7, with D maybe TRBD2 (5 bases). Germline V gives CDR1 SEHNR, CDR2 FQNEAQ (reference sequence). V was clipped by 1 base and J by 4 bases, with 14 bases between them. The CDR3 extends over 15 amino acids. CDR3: CASSLVTREAYEQYF. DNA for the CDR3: TGTGCCAGCAGCTTAGTTACTAGAGAAGCATACGAGCAGTACTTC.

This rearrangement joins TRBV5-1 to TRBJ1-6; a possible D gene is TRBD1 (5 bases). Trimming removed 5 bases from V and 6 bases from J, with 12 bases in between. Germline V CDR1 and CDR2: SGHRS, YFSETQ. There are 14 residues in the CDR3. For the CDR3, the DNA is TGCGCCAGCAGAACCGGGACGGTTAATTCACCCCTCCACTTT. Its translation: CASRTGTVNSPLHF.

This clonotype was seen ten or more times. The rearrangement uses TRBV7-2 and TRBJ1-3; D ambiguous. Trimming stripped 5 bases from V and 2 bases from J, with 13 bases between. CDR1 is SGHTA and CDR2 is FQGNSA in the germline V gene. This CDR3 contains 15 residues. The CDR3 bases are TGTGCCAGCAGCCATGGGTCGGCCCCTGGAAACACCATATATTTT. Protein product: CASSHGSAPGNTIYF.